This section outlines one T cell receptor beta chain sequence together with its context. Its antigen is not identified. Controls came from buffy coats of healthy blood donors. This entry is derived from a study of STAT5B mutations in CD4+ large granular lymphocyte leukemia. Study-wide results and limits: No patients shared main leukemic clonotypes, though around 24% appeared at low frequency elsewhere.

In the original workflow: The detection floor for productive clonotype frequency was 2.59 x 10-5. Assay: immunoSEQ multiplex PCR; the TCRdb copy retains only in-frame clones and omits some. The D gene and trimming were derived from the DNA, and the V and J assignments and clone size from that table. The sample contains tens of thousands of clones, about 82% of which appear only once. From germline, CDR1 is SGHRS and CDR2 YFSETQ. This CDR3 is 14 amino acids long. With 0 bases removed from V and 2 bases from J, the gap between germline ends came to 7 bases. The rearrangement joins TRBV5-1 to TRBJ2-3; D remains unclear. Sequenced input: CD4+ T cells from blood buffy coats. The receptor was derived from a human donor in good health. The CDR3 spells CASSLGPSTDTQYF. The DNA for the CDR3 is TGCGCCAGCAGCTTGGGTCCCTCCACAGATACGCAGTATTTT. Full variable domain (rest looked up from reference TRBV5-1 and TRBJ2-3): KAGVTQTPRYLIKTRGQQVTLSCSPISGHRSVSWYQQTPGQGLQFLFEYFSETQRNKGNFPGRFSGRQFSNSRSEMNVSTLELGDSALYLCASSLGPSTDTQYFGPGTRLTVL.